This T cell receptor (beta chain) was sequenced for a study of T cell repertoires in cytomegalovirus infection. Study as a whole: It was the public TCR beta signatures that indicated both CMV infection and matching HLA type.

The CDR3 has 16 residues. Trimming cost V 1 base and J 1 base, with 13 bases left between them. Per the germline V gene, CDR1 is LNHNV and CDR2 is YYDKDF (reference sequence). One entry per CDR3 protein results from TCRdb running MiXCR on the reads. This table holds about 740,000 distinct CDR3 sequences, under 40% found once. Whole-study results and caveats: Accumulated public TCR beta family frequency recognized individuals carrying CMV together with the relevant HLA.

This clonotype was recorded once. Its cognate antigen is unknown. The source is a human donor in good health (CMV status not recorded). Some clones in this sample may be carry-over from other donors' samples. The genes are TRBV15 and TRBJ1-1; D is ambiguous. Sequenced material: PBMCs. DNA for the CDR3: TGTGCCACCAGCAGAGGGTCAGGTCGGCAGAACACTGAAGCTTTCTTT. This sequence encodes CATSRGSGRQNTEAFF. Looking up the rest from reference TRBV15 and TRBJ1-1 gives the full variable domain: DAMVIQNPRYQVTQFGKPVTLSCSQTLNHNVMYWYQQKSSQAPKLLFHYYDKDFNNEADTPDNFQSRRPNTSFCFLDIRSPGLGDTAMYLCATSRGSGRQNTEAFFGQGTRLTVV.